This TCR beta chain appears in the sequencing data of a study of Tregs in tolerant kidney transplant recipients (dated by TCRdb to about 2019). For the wider study: The study applied TCRbeta sequencing to find donor-specific regulatory T cells before combined kidney and bone marrow transplantation and then followed those same cells after transplant. On the study overall, not on this receptor specifically: Biological reproducibility was not examined directly, but technical replication error appeared to be minimal. Expanding Tregs with activated donor B cells appeared to identify the most biologically relevant and donor-specific TCRbeta repertoire. Because only a small number of patients were included, the study had limitations, and the results will need to be validated in larger populations as well as under other immunosuppression protocols. In tolerant patients, the expansion of donor-specific Tregs was greater than global Treg expansion, suggesting that the expansion was antigen-driven rather than nonspecific. PCR primers changed over time for some patients, so nucleotide-level comparison across those patients' samples was not possible.

The CDR3 measures 17 amino acids from cysteine to phenylalanine. Shown are 42 bases from within the CDR3, in frame from base 1. After removal of 0 bases from V and 0 bases from J, the junction retains 4 bases not matched to a gene. CDR1 and CDR2 are read off the germline V gene (reference sequence) as MNHEY and SMNVEV. A word on this clone: It lacks a known antigen. The read falls 3 residues short of the CDR3 end, and the missing part is taken from the germline J gene.

Genomic DNA was extracted from sorted cells with the QIAGEN DNeasy Blood and Tissue Kit for TCRbeta CDR3 sequencing. High-throughput TCRbeta CDR3 sequencing was carried out commercially through immunoSEQ, with PCR amplification with bias correction and internal controls included. The original pipeline was this. Unique productive TCRbeta sequences were defined by CDR3 nucleotide sequence where primers matched, otherwise by CDR3 amino acid sequence with Vbeta and Jbeta genes. As a correction for sorting error, sequences shared between sorted populations at a frequency ratio of 2:1 or less were discarded, and the remaining shared sequences were assigned to the higher population. Donor-reactive sequences were defined as at least 5-fold expanded in CFSE-low cells versus unstimulated cells, with frequency of at least 0.01% in CFSE-low cells. Jensen-Shannon divergence, calculated on the top 100 TCRbeta sequences ranked by frequency, was used to quantify repertoire divergence. For samples with multiple sequencing runs, sorting error was corrected in each run separately before the runs were combined. TCRdb re-hosts the immuneACCESS table, in-frame sequences only. Its copies lack some clones; in the studies checked, an unresolved V gene accounts for under half of them, and the cause for the rest is not known. The V and J calls and clone size come from that table; D and trimming were worked out from the DNA. The table for this sample lists several thousand clones. The leading ten clones occupy 5.5% to 6.5% of the sample.

The time point label, read with the paper, signifies: 6 months after combined kidney and bone marrow transplant. The transplants used related donors with nonmyeloablative bone marrow transplantation, and mixed chimerism in the human trials was transient. Unstimulated Tregs (CD4+CD25+CD127-), CD4+ non-Tregs (CD4+CD25-), CD4 and CD8 cells were FACS-sorted from thawed PBMCs. Patients were a few combined kidney and bone marrow transplant recipients from the ITN036ST trial, and only these trial subjects had samples available. Healthy control blood was processed by Ficoll density gradient to PBMCs and cryopreserved; patient PBMCs were collected before and after transplant.

Recombination linked TRBV27 to TRBJ1-4; 7 middle bases align to TRBD1. Here the sequenced sample was CD4+ T cells from blood (PBMCs), taken 6 months after the transplant. The TCR originated in a human patient who received a combined kidney and bone marrow transplant. Following a transplant, some T cells may be graft donor cells, not patient cells. The CDR3 region has the sequence CASSLSAGGSTNEKLFF. The CDR3 DNA, read in part, is TGTGCCAGCAGTTTATCGGCAGGGGGGTCAACTAATGAAAAA.